The rows below give T cell receptor beta chains drawn from one sample of a study of T cell changes during pregnancy in multiple sclerosis. Generated by immunoSEQ multiplex PCR, the TCRdb table keeps only in-frame clones and is missing some. Of 45,000 to 50,000 clones in the sample, almost 95% were seen once. The source was CD8+ T cells from peripheral blood mononuclear cells, collected in the first trimester of pregnancy. All receptors come from a female donor with multiple sclerosis, enrolled in a pregnancy study. The CDR3 runs from the conserved cysteine through the conserved F or W. The D gene is left open where the match is weak. Clone sizes are given selectively: once, few, many, or a class where the clone is expanded.

abundance	d_gene	v_gene	j_gene	CDR3aa	CDR3nt
.	.	TRBV9	TRBJ1-2	CASSGQGIHYGYTF	TGTGCCAGCAGCGGTCAGGGAATTCACTATGGCTACACCTTC
.	.	TRBV19	TRBJ1-1	CASSSGLSTEAFF	TGTGCCAGTAGTTCAGGTTTAAGCACTGAAGCTTTCTTT
.	.	TRBV9	TRBJ2-2	CASSVAGVNTGELFF	TGTGCCAGCAGCGTAGCCGGGGTCAACACCGGGGAGCTGTTTTTT
.	.	TRBV4-1	TRBJ1-1	CASSPFSDPGAEAFF	TGCGCCAGCAGCCCTTTCTCGGATCCCGGGGCTGAAGCTTTCTTT
.	.	TRBV27	TRBJ2-1	CASSHPTGYNEQFF	TGTGCCAGCAGTCACCCTACTGGTTACAATGAGCAGTTCTTC
.	.	TRBV27	TRBJ1-1	CASSLPRGEAFF	TGTGCCAGCAGTTTACCCAGGGGAGAAGCTTTCTTT
.	.	TRBV13	TRBJ2-1	CASSTRDFNEQFF	TGTGCCAGCAGCACACGGGACTTCAACGAGCAGTTCTTC
.	.	TRBV2	TRBJ1-3	CASTRVRGLDSGNTIYF	TGTGCCAGCACGAGAGTTCGAGGTCTGGACTCTGGAAACACCATATATTTT
.	.	TRBV4-2	TRBJ2-5	CASSPPGMGETQYF	TGTGCCAGCAGCCCCCCCGGGATGGGAGAGACCCAGTACTTC
.	TRBD1	TRBV30	TRBJ1-5	CAWNPQGAGQPQHF	TGTGCCTGGAATCCCCAGGGGGCGGGTCAGCCCCAGCATTTT
.	TRBD1	TRBV14	TRBJ2-2	CASSQFGTGNTGELFF	TGTGCCAGCAGCCAATTTGGGACAGGGAACACCGGGGAGCTGTTTTTT
.	.	TRBV12-1	TRBJ2-3	CASSSPFREIRTDTQYF	TGTGCCAGCAGCTCCCCCTTTCGGGAGATAAGGACAGATACGCAGTATTTT
.	TRBD2	TRBV25-1	TRBJ2-3	CASSEPGGGVHSTDTQYF	TGTGCCAGCAGTGAGCCTGGCGGGGGAGTCCACTCCACAGATACGCAGTATTTT
once	TRBD2	TRBV7-9	TRBJ2-5	CASSLRSGGPPETQYF	TGTGCCAGCAGCTTACGGAGCGGGGGGCCCCCAGAGACCCAGTACTTC
.	.	TRBV4-2	TRBJ2-7	CASSQVSSPSPPYEQYF	TGTGCCAGCAGCCAAGTTTCCAGCCCTAGTCCTCCATACGAGCAGTACTTC
.	.	TRBV19	TRBJ2-1	CASSLGPTGGDEQFF	TGTGCCAGTAGTCTGGGACCAACCGGAGGGGATGAGCAGTTCTTC
.	TRBD2	TRBV4-1	TRBJ2-7	CASSLGTSGGGEQYF	TGCGCCAGCAGCCTCGGGACTAGCGGGGGAGGCGAGCAGTACTTC
.	.	TRBV7-9	TRBJ1-1	CASSLSGNTEAFF	TGTGCCAGCAGCTTATCCGGGAACACTGAAGCTTTCTTT
.	.	TRBV4-3	TRBJ2-1	CASSQDSGKEQFF	TGCGCCAGCAGCCAAGATTCGGGGAAAGAGCAGTTCTTC
.	TRBD1	TRBV7-2	TRBJ2-7	CASNPTGGPYEQYF	TGTGCCAGCAACCCGACAGGGGGCCCATACGAGCAGTACTTC
.	.	TRBV4-2	TRBJ2-7	CASSQSISVGNEQYF	TGTGCCAGCAGCCAATCCATTTCCGTGGGCAACGAGCAGTACTTC
.	.	TRBV6-6	TRBJ1-1	CASSYRQPPAAFF	TGTGCCAGCAGTTATAGACAGCCTCCGGCAGCTTTCTTT
.	.	TRBV9	TRBJ2-1	CASSVRGDYNEQFF	TGTGCCAGCAGCGTAAGAGGAGATTACAATGAGCAGTTCTTC
.	.	TRBV27	TRBJ2-1	CASSSSSYNEQFF	TGTGCCAGCAGTTCGAGCTCCTACAATGAGCAGTTCTTC
.	.	TRBV5-4	TRBJ2-7	CASSLRLRGSYEQYF	TGTGCCAGCAGTCTGAGACTTCGAGGGTCATACGAGCAGTACTTC
.	.	TRBV28	TRBJ1-5	CASSHKGNQPQHF	TGTGCCAGCAGCCACAAGGGGAATCAGCCCCAGCATTTT
.	.	TRBV5-1	TRBJ2-2	CASSNLYTGELFF	TGCGCCAGCAGCAATCTGTACACCGGGGAGCTGTTTTTT
.	.	TRBV2	TRBJ2-1	CASGGSSYNEQFF	TGTGCCAGCGGGGGGAGCTCCTACAATGAGCAGTTCTTC
.	TRBD1	TRBV7-3	TRBJ1-1	CASSPTPRQGSTEAFF	TGTGCCAGCAGCCCCACCCCCAGACAGGGGAGCACTGAAGCTTTCTTT
.	TRBD1	TRBV7-9	TRBJ2-1	CASSLRQGAREQFF	TGTGCCAGCAGCCTAAGGCAGGGGGCGCGTGAGCAGTTCTTC
.	TRBD1	TRBV30	TRBJ1-5	CAWSDGTGDQPQHF	TGTGCCTGGAGTGACGGGACAGGGGACCAGCCCCAGCATTTT
.	.	TRBV7-9	TRBJ2-7	CASSPEGGTYEQYF	TGTGCCAGCAGCCCGGAAGGGGGAACCTACGAGCAGTACTTC
.	.	TRBV9	TRBJ2-3	CASSDREMHTQYF	TGTGCCAGCAGCGACAGGGAGATGCATACGCAGTATTTT
.	TRBD2	TRBV11-2	TRBJ2-1	CASSLELAGVDEQFF	TGTGCCAGCAGCTTAGAACTAGCGGGAGTCGATGAGCAGTTCTTC
.	TRBD1	TRBV11-2	TRBJ1-3	CASSLDGDRGITIYF	TGTGCCAGCAGCTTAGATGGTGACAGGGGTATTACCATATATTTT
.	TRBD2	TRBV2	TRBJ2-3	CASSMWTSFTDTQYF	TGTGCCAGCAGTATGTGGACTAGCTTCACAGATACGCAGTATTTT
.	.	TRBV25-1	TRBJ1-1	CASSEWGGQNTEAFF	TGTGCCAGCAGTGAATGGGGGGGACAGAACACTGAAGCTTTCTTT
.	TRBD1	TRBV10-3	TRBJ1-1	CAISGGDREGGDTEAFF	TGTGCCATCAGTGGGGGGGACAGGGAGGGTGGCGACACTGAAGCTTTCTTT
.	TRBD1	TRBV11-2	TRBJ1-3	CASSSEIDRDHSGNTIYF	TGTGCCAGCAGCTCCGAGATAGACAGGGATCACTCTGGAAACACCATATATTTT
.	TRBD1	TRBV29-1	TRBJ1-3	CSVEETGGGNTIYF	TGCAGCGTTGAAGAGACAGGGGGCGGAAACACCATATATTTT
.	.	TRBV2	TRBJ2-7	CASSELGVGGDEQYF	TGTGCCAGCAGTGAACTTGGGGTGGGCGGGGACGAGCAGTACTTC
once	TRBD1	TRBV28	TRBJ1-3	CASSPDRDSGNTIYF	TGTGCCAGCAGCCCGGACAGGGACTCTGGAAACACCATATATTTT
.	.	TRBV7-2	TRBJ2-7	CASSAYPGATSYEQYF	TGTGCCAGCAGCGCGTATCCCGGTGCGACTAGCTACGAGCAGTACTTC
once	TRBD2	TRBV11-2	TRBJ2-7	CASSRRALADSYEQYF	TGTGCCAGCAGCCGCAGAGCACTAGCGGACTCCTACGAGCAGTACTTC
.	.	TRBV7-8	TRBJ1-1	CASGLDEGAGMNTEAFF	TGTGCCAGCGGTTTGGATGAAGGAGCAGGGATGAACACTGAAGCTTTCTTT
few	.	TRBV18	TRBJ1-1	CASCTRGNTEAFF	TGTGCCAGCTGTACCCGGGGGAACACTGAAGCTTTCTTT
.	TRBD1	TRBV28	TRBJ2-3	CASSLGQGETDTQYF	TGTGCCAGCAGCCTGGGACAGGGGGAAACAGATACGCAGTATTTT
.	.	TRBV5-4	TRBJ2-1	CASRPDTHNEQFF	TGTGCCAGCAGACCCGACACCCACAATGAGCAGTTCTTC